This note documents a single T cell receptor (beta chain) sequence. Its specificity is unknown. This sample stems from a study of shared clonotypes between healthy human individuals. Overall study: Donors, aged 18 to 49, were a couple of women and three men.

This CDR3 spans 15 amino acids. The trim removed 4 bases at V and 8 bases at J, leaving 14 bases unmatched. Germline V gene sequence: CDR1 SGHRS, CDR2 YFSETQ. Sequencing used immunoSEQ multiplex PCR; TCRdb keeps in-frame clones, though not all of them. The sample shows 650,000 to 800,000 clones, over 60% of them seen only once. Study results and limitations: Shared clonotypes: about 4.6% naive CD4, under 4% naive CD8, less than 2.5% memory CD4, more than 0.3% memory CD8.

V is TRBV5-1 and J is TRBJ1-2; 7 bases line up with TRBD1. The sample taken for sequencing was memory CD4+ T cells sorted from blood. Subset specified: CD45RA-negative fraction. The TCR originated in a woman in her 30s in good health. In DNA, the CDR3 is TGCGCCAGCAGCCCAGGGACAGACCTACTATCAGGCTACACCTTC. This sequence encodes CASSPGTDLLSGYTF. The full variable domain, rest sourced from reference TRBV5-1 and TRBJ1-2, is KAGVTQTPRYLIKTRGQQVTLSCSPISGHRSVSWYQQTPGQGLQFLFEYFSETQRNKGNFPGRFSGRQFSNSRSEMNVSTLELGDSALYLCASSPGTDLLSGYTFGSGTRLTVV.